This TCR beta chain was sequenced for a study of OX40 agonist ivuxolimab in advanced cancers. Study background: From roughly 20 to 90 years was the age range, with a mean of approximately 63 years, and about 83% were male. Whole-study findings and limits: Among the lowest peripheral clonal expansion occurred in 0.1-3.0 mg/kg partial responders. Blood T cells, both CD4+ and CD8+, expanded clonally by week 6 at 0.1 to 3.0 mg/kg.

Regarding this clone: Its antigen is unidentified.

Germline CDR1 reads MGHRA; CDR2 reads YSYEKL. V lost 1 base and J lost 0, with 13 bases in between. CDR3 length: 17 residues. The data were produced by immunoSEQ multiplex PCR, yet TCRdb's version contains in-frame clones alone and is incomplete. The data contain about 120,000 clones, roughly 95% of them seen just once; the ten biggest clones take up 0.15% to 0.17%. Autoimmune disease history or systemic immunosuppression excluded patients. The clonotype comes from an adult with an advanced solid tumor such as melanoma, head and neck, liver or kidney cancer. This chain joins TRBV4-1 and TRBJ1-3; no reliable D call. The sequences come from CD4+ or CD8+ T cells sorted from blood, collected in a trial of the OX40 agonist ivuxolimab. CDR3 coding DNA: TGCGCCAGCAGCCAAGTTGCCGGCGGAAGCTCTGGAAACACCATATATTTT. It translates to CASSQVAGGSSGNTIYF.